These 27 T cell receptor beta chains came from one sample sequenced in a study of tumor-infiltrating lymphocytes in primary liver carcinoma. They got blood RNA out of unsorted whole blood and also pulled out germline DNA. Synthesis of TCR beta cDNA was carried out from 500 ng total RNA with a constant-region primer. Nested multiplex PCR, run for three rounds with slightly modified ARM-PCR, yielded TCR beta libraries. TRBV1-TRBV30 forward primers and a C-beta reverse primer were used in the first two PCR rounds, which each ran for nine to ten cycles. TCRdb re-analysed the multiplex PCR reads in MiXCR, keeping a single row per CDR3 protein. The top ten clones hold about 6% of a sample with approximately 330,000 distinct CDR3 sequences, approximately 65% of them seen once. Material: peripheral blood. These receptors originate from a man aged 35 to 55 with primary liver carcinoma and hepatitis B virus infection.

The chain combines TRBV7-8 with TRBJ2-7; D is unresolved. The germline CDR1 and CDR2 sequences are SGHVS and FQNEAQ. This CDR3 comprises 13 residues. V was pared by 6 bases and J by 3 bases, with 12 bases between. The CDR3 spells CASRPSRDYEQYF. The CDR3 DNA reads TGTGCCAGCAGGCCGTCTCGTGACTACGAGCAGTACTTC. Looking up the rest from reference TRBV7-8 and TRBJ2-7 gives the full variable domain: GAGVSQSPRYKVAKRGQDVALRCDPISGHVSLFWYQQALGQGPEFLTYFQNEAQLDKSGLPSDRFFAERPEGSVSTLKIQRTQQEDSAVYLCASRPSRDYEQYFGPGTRLTVT.

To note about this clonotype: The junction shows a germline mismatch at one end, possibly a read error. The CDR3 region has the DNA TGTGCCAGTAGCTTGGTGGGGGGACAGGGGGTACGCGAGCAGTTCTTC. Encoded protein: CASSLVGGQGVREQFF. The chain carries TRBV5-4 and TRBJ2-1, with 11 nucleotides matching TRBD1. Germline assignment: CDR1 SGHNT and CDR2 YYREEE (reference sequence). This CDR3 comprises 16 residues.

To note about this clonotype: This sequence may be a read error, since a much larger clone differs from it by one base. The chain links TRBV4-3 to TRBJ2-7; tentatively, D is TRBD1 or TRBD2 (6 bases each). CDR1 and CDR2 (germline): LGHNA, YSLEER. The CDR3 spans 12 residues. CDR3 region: CARSQGGREQYF. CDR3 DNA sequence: TGCGCCCGCAGCCAAGGGGGGAGGGAGCAGTACTTC.

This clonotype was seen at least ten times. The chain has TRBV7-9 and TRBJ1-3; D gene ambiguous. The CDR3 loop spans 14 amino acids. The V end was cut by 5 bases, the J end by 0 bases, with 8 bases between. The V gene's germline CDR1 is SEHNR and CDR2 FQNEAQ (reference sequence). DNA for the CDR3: TGTGCCAGCAGCCCCGGGATCTCTGGAAACACCATATATTTT. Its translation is CASSPGISGNTIYF.

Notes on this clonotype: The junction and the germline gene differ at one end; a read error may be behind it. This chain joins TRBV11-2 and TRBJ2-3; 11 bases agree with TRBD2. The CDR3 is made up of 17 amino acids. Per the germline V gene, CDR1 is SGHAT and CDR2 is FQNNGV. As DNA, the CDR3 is TGTGTCAGCAACCTACTGACTAGCGGGGCGAGCACAGTTACGCAGTATTTT. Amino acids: CVSNLLTSGASTVTQYF. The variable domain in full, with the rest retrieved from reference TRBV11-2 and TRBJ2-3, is EAGVAQSPRYKIIEKRQSVAFWCNPISGHATLYWYQQILGQGPKLLIQFQNNGVVDDSQLPKDRFSAERLKGVDSTLKIQPAKLEDSAVYLCVSNLLTSGASTVTQYFGPGTRLTVL.

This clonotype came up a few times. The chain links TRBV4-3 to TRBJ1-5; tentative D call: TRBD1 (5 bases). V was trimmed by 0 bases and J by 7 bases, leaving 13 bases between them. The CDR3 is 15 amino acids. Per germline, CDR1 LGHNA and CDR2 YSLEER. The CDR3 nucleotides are TGCGCCAGCAGCCAAGAGTACGGGGGAGGGCAGCCCCAGCATTTT. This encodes CASSQEYGGGQPQHF.

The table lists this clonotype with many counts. The CDR3 is CASSYSRGAGHEQFF. The CDR3 DNA reads TGTGCCAGCAGTTATTCTCGTGGAGCGGGCCATGAGCAGTTCTTC. V usage is TRBV6-5 and J usage is TRBJ2-1, with TRBD2 as a possible D gene (6 bases). The V gene lost 3 bases and the J gene lost 8 bases, with 17 bases spanning the gap. The CDR3 consists of 15 residues. CDR1 MNHEY and CDR2 SVGAGI come from the germline V gene.

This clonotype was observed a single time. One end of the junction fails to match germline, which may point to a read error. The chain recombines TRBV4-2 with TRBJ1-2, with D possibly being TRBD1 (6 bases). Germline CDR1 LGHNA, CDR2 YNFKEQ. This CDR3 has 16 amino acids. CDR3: CASSQDIGGPDYSYTF. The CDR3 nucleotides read TGTGCCAGCAGCCAAGATATCGGGGGGCCAGACTATAGCTACACCTTC.

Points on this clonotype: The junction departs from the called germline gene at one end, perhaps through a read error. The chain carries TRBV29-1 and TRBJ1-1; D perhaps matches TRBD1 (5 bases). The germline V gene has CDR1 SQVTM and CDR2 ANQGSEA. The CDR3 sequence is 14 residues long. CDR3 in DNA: TGCAGCGTTGATATGTGCGGGGGGACCGGTGAAACTTTCTTT. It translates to CSVDMCGGTGETFF.

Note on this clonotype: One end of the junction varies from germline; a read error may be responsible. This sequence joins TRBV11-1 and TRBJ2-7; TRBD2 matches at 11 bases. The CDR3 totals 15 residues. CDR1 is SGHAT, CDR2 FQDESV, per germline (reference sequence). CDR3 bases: TGTGCTAGCAACTGGGGACTAGCGGTAGACTACGAACAGTACTTC. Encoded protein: CASNWGLAVDYEQYF.

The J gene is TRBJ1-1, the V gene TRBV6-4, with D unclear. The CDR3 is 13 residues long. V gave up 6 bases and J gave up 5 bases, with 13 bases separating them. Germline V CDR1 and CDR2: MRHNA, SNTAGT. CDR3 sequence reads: CASSPGRFTEAFF. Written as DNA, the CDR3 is TGTGCCAGCAGCCCGGGCCGCTTTACTGAAGCTTTCTTT.

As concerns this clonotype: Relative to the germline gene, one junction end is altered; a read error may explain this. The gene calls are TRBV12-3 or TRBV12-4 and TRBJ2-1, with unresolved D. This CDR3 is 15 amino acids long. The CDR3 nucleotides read TGTGCAAGCAGTTTAATGTGGAATCGGGACAATGAGCAGTTCTTC. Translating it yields CASSLMWNRDNEQFF.

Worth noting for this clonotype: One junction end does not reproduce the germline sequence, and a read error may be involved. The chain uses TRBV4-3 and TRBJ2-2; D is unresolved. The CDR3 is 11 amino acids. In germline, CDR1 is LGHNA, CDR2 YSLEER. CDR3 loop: CASGQPWELFF. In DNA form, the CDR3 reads TGCGCCAGCGGCCAACCCTGGGAGCTGTTTTTT.

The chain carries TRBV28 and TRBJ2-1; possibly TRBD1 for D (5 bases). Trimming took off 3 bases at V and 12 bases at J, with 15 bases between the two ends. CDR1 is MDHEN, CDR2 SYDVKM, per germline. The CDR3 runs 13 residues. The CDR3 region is CASSFGHQLGQFF. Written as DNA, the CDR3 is TGTGCCAGCAGTTTCGGACACCAGTTAGGGCAGTTCTTC.

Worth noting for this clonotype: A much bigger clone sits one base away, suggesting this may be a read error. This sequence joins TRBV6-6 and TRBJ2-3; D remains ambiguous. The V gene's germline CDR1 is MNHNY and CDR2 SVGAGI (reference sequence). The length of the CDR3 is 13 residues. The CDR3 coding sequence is TGTGCCAGCGGATGGCAGACCGACGGTACGGAGTATTTT. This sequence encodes CASGWQTDGTEYF.

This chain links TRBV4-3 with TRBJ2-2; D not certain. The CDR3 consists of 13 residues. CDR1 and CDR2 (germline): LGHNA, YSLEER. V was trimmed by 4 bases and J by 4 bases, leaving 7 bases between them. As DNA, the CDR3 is TGCGCCAGCAGCCCCCAACGCACCGGGGAGCTGTTTTTT. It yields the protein CASSPQRTGELFF.

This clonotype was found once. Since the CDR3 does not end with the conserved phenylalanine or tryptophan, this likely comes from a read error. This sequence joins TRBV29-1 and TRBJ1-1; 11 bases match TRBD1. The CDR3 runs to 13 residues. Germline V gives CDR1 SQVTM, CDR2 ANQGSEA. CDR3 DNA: TGCAGTGTTGAAGGGACAGGGGGTTTTGAAGCTTTCTTA. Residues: CSVEGTGGFEAFL.

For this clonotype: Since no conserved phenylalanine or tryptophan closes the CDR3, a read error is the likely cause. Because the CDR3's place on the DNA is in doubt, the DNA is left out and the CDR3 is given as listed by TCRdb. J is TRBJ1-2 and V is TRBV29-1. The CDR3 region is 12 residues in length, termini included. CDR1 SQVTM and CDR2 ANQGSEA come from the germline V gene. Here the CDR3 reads CSVESSRLGYTL.

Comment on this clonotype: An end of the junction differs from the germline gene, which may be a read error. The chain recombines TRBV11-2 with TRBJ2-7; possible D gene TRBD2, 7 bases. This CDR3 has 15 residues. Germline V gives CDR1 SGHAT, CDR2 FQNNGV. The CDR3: CVSSLEGGVWYEQYF. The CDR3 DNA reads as TGTGTCAGCAGCTTAGAAGGGGGGGTCTGGTACGAGCAGTACTTC.

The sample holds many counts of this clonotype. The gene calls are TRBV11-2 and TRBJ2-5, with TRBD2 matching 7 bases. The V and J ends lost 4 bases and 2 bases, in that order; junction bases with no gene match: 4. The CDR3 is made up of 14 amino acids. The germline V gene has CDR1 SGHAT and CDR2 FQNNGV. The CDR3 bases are TGTGCCAGCAGCTCGGGCGGGGGTCAAGAGACCCAGTACTTC. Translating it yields CASSSGGGQETQYF.

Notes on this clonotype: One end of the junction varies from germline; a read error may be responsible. CDR3 loop: CSSSQPTAGSPLSMFF. In nucleotides, the CDR3 is TGCTCCAGCAGCCAACCTACAGCAGGGAGCCCCTTGAGCATGTTCTTC. The chain uses TRBV4-1 and TRBJ2-1, with D perhaps assigned TRBD1 or TRBD2 (5 bases each). Germline V gene sequence: CDR1 MGHRA, CDR2 YSYEKL. This CDR3 has 16 amino acids.

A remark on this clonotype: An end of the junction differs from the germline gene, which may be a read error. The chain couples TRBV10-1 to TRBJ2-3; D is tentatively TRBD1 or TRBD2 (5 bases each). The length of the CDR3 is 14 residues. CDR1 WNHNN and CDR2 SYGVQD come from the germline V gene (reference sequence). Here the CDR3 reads CASSEGRESDTHYF. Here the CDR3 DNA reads TGCGCCAGCAGTGAGGGCAGGGAGTCAGATACGCACTATTTT.

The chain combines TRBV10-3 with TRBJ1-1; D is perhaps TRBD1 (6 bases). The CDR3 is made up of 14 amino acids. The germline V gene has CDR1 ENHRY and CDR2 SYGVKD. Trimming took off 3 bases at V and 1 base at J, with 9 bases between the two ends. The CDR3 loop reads CAISDAGANTEAFF. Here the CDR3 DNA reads TGTGCCATCAGTGATGCAGGGGCGAACACTGAAGCTTTCTTT.

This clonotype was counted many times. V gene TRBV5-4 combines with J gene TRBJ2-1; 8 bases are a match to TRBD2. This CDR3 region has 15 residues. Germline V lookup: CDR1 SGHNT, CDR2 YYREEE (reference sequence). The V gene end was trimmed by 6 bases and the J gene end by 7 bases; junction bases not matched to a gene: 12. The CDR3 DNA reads TGTGCCAGCACCGTAGCGGGAAAGGCGTATAATGAGCAGTTCTTC. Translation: CASTVAGKAYNEQFF.

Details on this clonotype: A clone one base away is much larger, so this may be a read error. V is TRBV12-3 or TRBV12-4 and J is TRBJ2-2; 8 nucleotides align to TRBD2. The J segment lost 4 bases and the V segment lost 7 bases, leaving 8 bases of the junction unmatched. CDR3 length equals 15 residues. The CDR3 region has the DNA TGTGCCAGCAACCCAGCGGGAGATCTCACCGGGGAGCTGTTTTTT. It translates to CASNPAGDLTGELFF.

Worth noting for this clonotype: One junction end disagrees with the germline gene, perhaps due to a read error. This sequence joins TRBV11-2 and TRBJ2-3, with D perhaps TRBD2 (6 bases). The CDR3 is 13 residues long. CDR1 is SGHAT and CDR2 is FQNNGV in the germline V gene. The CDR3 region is CATSFGRTDTQYF. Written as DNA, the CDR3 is TGTGCCACCAGCTTTGGGAGGACAGATACGCAGTATTTT.

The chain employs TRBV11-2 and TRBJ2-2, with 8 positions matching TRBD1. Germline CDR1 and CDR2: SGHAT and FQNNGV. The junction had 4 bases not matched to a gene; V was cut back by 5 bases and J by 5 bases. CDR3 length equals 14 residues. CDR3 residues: CASSRTGWTGELFF. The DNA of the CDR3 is TGTGCCAGCAGCAGGACAGGGTGGACCGGGGAGCTGTTTTTT.